This TCR beta chain is from a study of a mutant IDH1 vaccine in newly diagnosed glioma. The overall study: Previous care, which was radiotherapy, temozolomide, or both, most often involved both. V12 corresponded to week 35 and V13 to week 47. Study findings and constraints: There were vaccine-induced immune responses in 85% to 95% of the patients. Whatever changes occurred in top peripheral T cell clonotypes seemed unrelated to pseudoprogression.

Only in-frame clones appear in the TCRdb table, and some are missing; sequencing was by immunoSEQ multiplex PCR. The table lists tens of thousands of clones, 70% to 90% of them singletons, with about 2% in the top ten. The time point here: week 35, safety follow-up. It was 300 ug of mutant IDH1 20-mer peptide that made up each vaccine dose, given with topical imiquimod. In the case of this clone: Its antigen is unknown.

Sample: PBMCs, taken from a glioma patient whose treatment included an IDH1 peptide vaccine. This clonotype originated in a man aged 30-40 years with glioma.

CDR3 in amino acids: CASSYGAGSYNEQFF. CDR3 DNA sequence: TGCGCCAGCAGCTACGGGGCAGGCTCCTACAATGAGCAGTTCTTC. The gene calls are TRBV5-1 and TRBJ2-1, with D tentatively TRBD1 or TRBD2 (5 bases each). Germline CDR1 and CDR2: SGHRS and YFSETQ. Trimming removed 3 bases at V and 0 bases at J, with 10 bases between. The length of the CDR3 is 15 residues.